Given below is one T cell receptor beta chain in context. The data belong to a study of cytomegalovirus exposure and HLA in healthy donors. The germline V gene encodes CDR1 SGHDT and CDR2 YYEEEE. The CDR3 runs to 11 residues. V was pared by 3 bases and J by 7 bases, with 8 bases between. The PCR ran on 60 Vbeta and 13 Jbeta primers. TCRdb's copy holds only in-frame clones and misses some; the assay was immunoSEQ multiplex PCR. This table has about 90,000 clones, 60% to 80% appearing once. The receptor was isolated from a woman aged 55-70 years in good health and CMV-seropositive. The specimen sequenced was PBMCs. The rearrangement uses TRBV5-6 and TRBJ2-7; D unresolved. Here the CDR3 reads CASSSTLEQYF. CDR3 nucleotides: TGTGCCAGCAGCTCTACCCTGGAGCAGTACTTC.